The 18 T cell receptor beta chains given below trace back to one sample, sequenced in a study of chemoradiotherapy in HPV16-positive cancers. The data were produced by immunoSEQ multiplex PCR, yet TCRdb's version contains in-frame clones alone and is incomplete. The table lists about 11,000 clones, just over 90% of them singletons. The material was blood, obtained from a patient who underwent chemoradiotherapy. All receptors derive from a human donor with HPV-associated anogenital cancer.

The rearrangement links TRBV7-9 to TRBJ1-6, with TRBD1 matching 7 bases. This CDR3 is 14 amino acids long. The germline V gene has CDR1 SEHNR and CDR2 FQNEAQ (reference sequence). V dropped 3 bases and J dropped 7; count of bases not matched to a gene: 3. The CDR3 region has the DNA TGTGCCAGCAGCTTCGGGACAGTCAATTCACCCCTCCACTTT. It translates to CASSFGTVNSPLHF.

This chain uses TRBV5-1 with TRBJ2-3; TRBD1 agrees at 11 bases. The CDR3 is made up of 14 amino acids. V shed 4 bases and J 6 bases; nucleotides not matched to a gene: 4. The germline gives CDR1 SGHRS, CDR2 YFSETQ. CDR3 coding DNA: TGCGCCAGCAGCAAAAGGGACAGGGGGGATACGCAGTATTTT. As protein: CASSKRDRGDTQYF.

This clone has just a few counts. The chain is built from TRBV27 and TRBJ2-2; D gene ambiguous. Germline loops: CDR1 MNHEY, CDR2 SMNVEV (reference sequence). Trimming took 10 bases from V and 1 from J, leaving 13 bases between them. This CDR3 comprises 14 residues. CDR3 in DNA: TGTGCCACCCGGCAGGTCTGGAACACCGGGGAGCTGTTTTTT. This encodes CATRQVWNTGELFF.

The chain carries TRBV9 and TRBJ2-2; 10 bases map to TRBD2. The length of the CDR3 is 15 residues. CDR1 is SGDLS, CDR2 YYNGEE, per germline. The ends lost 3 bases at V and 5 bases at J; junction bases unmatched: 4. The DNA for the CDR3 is TGTGCCAGCAGCGGAGCGGGGGGGCGAACCGGGGAGCTGTTTTTT. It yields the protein CASSGAGGRTGELFF.

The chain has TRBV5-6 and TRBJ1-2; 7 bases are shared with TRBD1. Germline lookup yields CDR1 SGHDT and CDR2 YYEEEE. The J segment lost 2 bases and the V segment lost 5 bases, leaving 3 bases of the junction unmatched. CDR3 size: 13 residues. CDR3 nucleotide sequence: TGTGCCAGCAGGCCGGGACAGAACTATGGCTACACCTTC. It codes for CASRPGQNYGYTF.

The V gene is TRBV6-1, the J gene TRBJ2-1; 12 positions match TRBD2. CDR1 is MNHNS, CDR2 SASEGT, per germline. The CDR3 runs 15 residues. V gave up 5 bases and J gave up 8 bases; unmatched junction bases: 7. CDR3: CASSKLAGGSDEQFF. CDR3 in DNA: TGTGCCAGCAGTAAACTAGCGGGGGGCTCGGATGAGCAGTTCTTC.

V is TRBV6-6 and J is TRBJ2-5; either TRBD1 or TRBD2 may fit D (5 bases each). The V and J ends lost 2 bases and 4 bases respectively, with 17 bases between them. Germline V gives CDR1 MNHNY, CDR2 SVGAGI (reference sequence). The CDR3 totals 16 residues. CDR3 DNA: TGTGCCAGCAGTTACCCCGCAGTTGGGGGTAGAGAGACCCAGTACTTC. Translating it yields CASSYPAVGGRETQYF.

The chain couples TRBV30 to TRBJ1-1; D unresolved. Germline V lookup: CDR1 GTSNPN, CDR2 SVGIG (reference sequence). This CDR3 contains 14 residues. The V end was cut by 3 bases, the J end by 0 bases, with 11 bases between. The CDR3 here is CAWRTFRMNTEAFF. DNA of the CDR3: TGTGCCTGGAGGACGTTTCGGATGAACACTGAAGCTTTCTTT.

CDR3 nucleotide sequence: TGTGCCAGCAGTCTAGGACGGTTGAGGGACGAGCAGTACTTC. This codes for CASSLGRLRDEQYF. The chain links TRBV2 to TRBJ2-7, with a possible D match to TRBD2 (5 bases). With 5 bases removed from V and 5 bases from J, the gap between germline ends came to 16 bases. Looked up from germline, CDR1 is SNHLY and CDR2 is FYNNEI. This CDR3 is built from 14 residues.

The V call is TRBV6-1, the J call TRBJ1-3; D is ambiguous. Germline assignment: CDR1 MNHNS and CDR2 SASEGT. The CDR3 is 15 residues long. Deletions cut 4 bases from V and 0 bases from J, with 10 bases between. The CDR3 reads CASSASPASGNTIYF. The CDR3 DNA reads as TGTGCCAGCAGTGCTAGCCCGGCCTCTGGAAACACCATATATTTT.

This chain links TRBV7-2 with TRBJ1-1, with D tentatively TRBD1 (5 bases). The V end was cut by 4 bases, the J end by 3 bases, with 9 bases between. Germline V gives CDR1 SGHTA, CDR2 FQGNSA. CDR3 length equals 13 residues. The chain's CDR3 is CASSWGYDTEAFF. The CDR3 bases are TGTGCCAGCAGCTGGGGGTATGACACTGAAGCTTTCTTT.

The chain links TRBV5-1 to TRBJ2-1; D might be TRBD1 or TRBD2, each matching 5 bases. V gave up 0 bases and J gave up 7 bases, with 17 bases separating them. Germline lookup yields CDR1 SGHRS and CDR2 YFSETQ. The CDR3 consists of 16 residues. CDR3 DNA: TGCGCCAGCAGCTTGGCGTCCGGGGCAGTGGGGAATGAGCAGTTCTTC. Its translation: CASSLASGAVGNEQFF.

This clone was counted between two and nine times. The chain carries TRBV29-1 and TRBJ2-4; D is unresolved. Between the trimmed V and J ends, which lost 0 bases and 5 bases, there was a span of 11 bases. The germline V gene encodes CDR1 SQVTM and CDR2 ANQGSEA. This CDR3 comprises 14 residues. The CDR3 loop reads CSVEDPSVQNIQYF. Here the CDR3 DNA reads TGCAGCGTTGAAGATCCGAGCGTCCAAAACATTCAGTACTTC.

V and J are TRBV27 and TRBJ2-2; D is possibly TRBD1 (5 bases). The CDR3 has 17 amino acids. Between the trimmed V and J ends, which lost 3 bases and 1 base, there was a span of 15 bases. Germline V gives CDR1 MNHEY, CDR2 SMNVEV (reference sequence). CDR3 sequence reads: CASSFGDRAMNTGELFF. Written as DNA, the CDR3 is TGTGCCAGCAGTTTTGGAGACAGAGCAATGAACACCGGGGAGCTGTTTTTT.

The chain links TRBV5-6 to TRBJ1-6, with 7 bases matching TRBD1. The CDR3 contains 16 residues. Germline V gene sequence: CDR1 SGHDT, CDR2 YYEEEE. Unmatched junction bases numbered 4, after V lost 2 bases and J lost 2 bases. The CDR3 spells CASSFGRGTYNSPLHF. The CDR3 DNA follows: TGTGCCAGCAGCTTTGGCAGGGGGACCTATAATTCACCCCTCCACTTT.

The CDR3 protein is CASSTPDRPNEQFF. CDR3 nucleotide sequence: TGTGCCAGCAGCACCCCGGACAGACCTAATGAGCAGTTCTTC. V gene TRBV14 combines with J gene TRBJ2-1, with D perhaps TRBD1 (6 bases). The germline V and J ends were trimmed by 5 bases and 7 bases, with 15 bases remaining between them. Germline assignment: CDR1 SGHDN and CDR2 FVKESK. The CDR3 runs 14 residues.

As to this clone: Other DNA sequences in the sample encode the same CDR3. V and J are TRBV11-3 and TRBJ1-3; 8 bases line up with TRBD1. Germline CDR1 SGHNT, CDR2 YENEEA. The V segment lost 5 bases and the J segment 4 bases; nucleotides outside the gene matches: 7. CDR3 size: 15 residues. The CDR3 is CASSNQGAPGNTIYF. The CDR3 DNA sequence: TGTGCCAGCAGCAATCAGGGGGCGCCCGGAAACACCATATATTTT.

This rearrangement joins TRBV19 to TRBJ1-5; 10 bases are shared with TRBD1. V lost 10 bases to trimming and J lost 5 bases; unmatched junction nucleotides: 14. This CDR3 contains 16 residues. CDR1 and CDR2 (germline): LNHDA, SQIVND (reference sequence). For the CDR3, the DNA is TGTGCCACTACCCCCGGGACAGGGGACCCTTATCAGCCCCAGCATTTT. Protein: CATTPGTGDPYQPQHF. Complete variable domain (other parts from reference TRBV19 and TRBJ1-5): DGGITQSPKYLFRKEGQNVTLSCEQNLNHDAMYWYRQDPGQGLRLIYYSQIVNDFQKGDIAEGYSVSREKKESFPLTVTSAQKNPTAFYLCATTPGTGDPYQPQHFGDGTRLSIL.